The 12 T cell receptor beta chains presented below share a single source sample, sequenced in a study of CD8+CD57+ T cells in acquired aplastic anemia. Profiling of TCR beta VDJ combinations and CDR3 sequences used genomic DNA as template. TCRdb passed the reads through MiXCR, listing each CDR3 protein once. The sample contains about 220,000 distinct CDR3 sequences, roughly 35% of which appear only once. Sequenced sample: sorted CD4+, CD8+, or CD8+CD57+ T cells (not recorded which) from PBMCs. Receptor source: a human donor in good health, serving as a control.

The rearrangement joins TRBV4-1 to TRBJ2-7, with 12 bases matching TRBD2. The CDR3 is made up of 17 amino acids. In germline, CDR1 is MGHRA, CDR2 YSYEKL. J lost 2 bases, V lost 3 bases, and 8 bases had no gene match. The CDR3 is CASSQGGLAGRAYEQYF. The CDR3 coding sequence is TGCGCCAGCAGCCAGGGGGGACTAGCGGGCCGAGCCTACGAGCAGTACTTC.

Worth noting for this clonotype: A much larger clone sits a single nucleotide away, making a read error possible. The chain joins TRBV3-1 to TRBJ1-2; D not certain. V lost 4 bases and J 3 bases, leaving 12 bases between the germline ends. Looked up from germline, CDR1 is LGHDT and CDR2 is YNNKEL (reference sequence). The CDR3 contains 14 residues. CDR3 residues: CASSPIAQDYGYTF. CDR3 bases: TGTGCCAGCAGCCCAATAGCCCAGGACTATGGCTACACCTTC. The variable domain in full, with the rest retrieved from reference TRBV3-1 and TRBJ1-2, is DTAVSQTPKYLVTQMGNDKSIKCEQNLGHDTMYWYKQDSKKFLKIMFSYNNKELIINETVPNRFSPKSPDKAHLNLHINSLELGDSAVYFCASSPIAQDYGYTFGSGTRLTVV.

The table lists this clonotype with a few counts. This may be a read error, as it is one base from a much larger clone. The V gene is TRBV2, the J gene TRBJ1-1; D perhaps matches TRBD1 (5 bases). V lost 6 bases and J 1 base, leaving 9 bases between the germline ends. Germline V gene sequence: CDR1 SNHLY, CDR2 FYNNEI. The length of the CDR3 is 13 residues. This chain's CDR3 is CASRPGANTEAFF. The CDR3 DNA follows: TGTGCCAGCAGGCCTGGGGCGAACACTGAAGCTTTCTTT.

In the case of this clonotype: This may arise from a read error, as a much more abundant clone is one base away. The rearrangement links TRBV12-3 or TRBV12-4 to TRBJ2-5; D is undetermined. The CDR3 extends over 14 amino acids. The V and J ends lost 4 bases and 9 bases respectively, with 18 bases between them. The CDR3 DNA reads TGTGCCAGCAGTTCGACCAGCTTGGGAAAGGCCCAGTACTTC. Its protein product is CASSSTSLGKAQYF.

With respect to this clonotype: The junction differs from germline at one of its ends, possibly a read error. CDR3 in DNA: TGTGCCAGTGACCTAGGGCGGGCCTACAAGCAGAACTTC. Amino acid sequence: CASDLGRAYKQNF. The chain combines TRBV2 with TRBJ2-7; tentatively, D is TRBD2 (5 bases). CDR3 length: 13 amino acids. Germline lookup yields CDR1 SNHLY and CDR2 FYNNEI.

The V call is TRBV2, the J call TRBJ1-4; TRBD1 is a possible D gene (5 bases). Germline CDR1 and CDR2: SNHLY and FYNNEI. The CDR3 extends over 13 amino acids. Trimming removed 4 bases from V and 13 bases from J, with 16 bases in between. CDR3 amino acids: CASSGQGLRRLFF. CDR3 bases: TGTGCCAGCAGTGGGCAGGGTCTGAGACGACTGTTTTTT.

This clonotype showed up just a few times. The chain combines TRBV20-1 with TRBJ2-1; 9 nucleotides line up with TRBD2. Germline V lookup: CDR1 DFQATT, CDR2 SNEGSKA (reference sequence). The CDR3 loop spans 14 amino acids. The V gene end was trimmed by 3 bases and the J gene end by 2 bases; junction bases not matched to a gene: 2. The CDR3 spells CSASRGGAYNEQFF. The CDR3 region has the DNA TGCAGTGCTAGTCGCGGGGGGGCCTACAATGAGCAGTTCTTC.

There are a few counts of this clonotype. The J gene is TRBJ1-6, the V gene TRBV12-3 or TRBV12-4; D is ambiguous. This CDR3 is built from 13 residues. V shed 5 bases and J shed 11 bases, with 13 bases lying between them. The CDR3: CASSISRSAPLHF. CDR3 in DNA: TGTGCCAGCAGTATCTCTCGGTCCGCACCCCTCCACTTT.

This clonotype has a handful of counts. The V and J genes are TRBV3-1 and TRBJ1-1, with D hard to call. Trimming took 0 bases from V and 4 from J, leaving 6 bases between them. CDR3 length equals 13 residues. The germline CDR1 and CDR2 sequences are LGHDT and YNNKEL (reference sequence). In DNA, the CDR3 is TGTGCCAGCAGCCAAGAACTGAGCACTGAAGCTTTCTTT. Protein product: CASSQELSTEAFF.

Many counts were recorded for this clonotype. The rearrangement links TRBV9 to TRBJ2-2, with D perhaps matching TRBD1 (7 bases). The germline V gene encodes CDR1 SGDLS and CDR2 YYNGEE. The CDR3 consists of 17 residues. Trimming cost V 0 bases and J 4 bases, with 16 bases left between them. CDR3 DNA: TGTGCCAGCAGCGTAGACCTCGGGCAGGGGGGCACCGGGGAGCTGTTTTTT. It specifies CASSVDLGQGGTGELFF.

This clonotype turned up a few times. The V gene is TRBV19, the J gene TRBJ1-5, with D unclear. Trimming removed 5 bases at V and 1 base at J, with 18 bases between. The CDR3 has 17 residues. Germline V lookup: CDR1 LNHDA, CDR2 SQIVND (reference sequence). The CDR3 bases are TGTGCCAGTAGTTTGAAAGTTTTTCTCGGAAGCAATCAGCCCCAGCATTTT. It codes for CASSLKVFLGSNQPQHF.

V is TRBV5-5 and J is TRBJ1-1; D may be TRBD1 (6 bases). The V gene lost 1 base and the J gene lost 1 base, with 11 bases spanning the gap. The CDR3 length is 15 residues. Per germline, CDR1 SGHKS and CDR2 YYEKEE (reference sequence). CDR3 DNA: TGTGCCAGCAGCTTGTTCGGGGGGCAGAACACTGAAGCTTTCTTT. This gives the protein CASSLFGGQNTEAFF.